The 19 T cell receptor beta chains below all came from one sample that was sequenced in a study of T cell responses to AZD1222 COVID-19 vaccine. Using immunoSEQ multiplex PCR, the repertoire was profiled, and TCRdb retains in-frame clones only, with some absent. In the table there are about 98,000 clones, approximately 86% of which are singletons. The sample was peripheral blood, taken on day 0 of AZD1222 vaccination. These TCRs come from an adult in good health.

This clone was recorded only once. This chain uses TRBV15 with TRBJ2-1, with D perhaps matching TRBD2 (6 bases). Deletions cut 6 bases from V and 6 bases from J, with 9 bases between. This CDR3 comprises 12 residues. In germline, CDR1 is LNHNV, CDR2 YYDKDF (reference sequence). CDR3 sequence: CATRVSGNEQFF. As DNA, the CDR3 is TGTGCCACCAGGGTTAGCGGCAATGAGCAGTTCTTC.

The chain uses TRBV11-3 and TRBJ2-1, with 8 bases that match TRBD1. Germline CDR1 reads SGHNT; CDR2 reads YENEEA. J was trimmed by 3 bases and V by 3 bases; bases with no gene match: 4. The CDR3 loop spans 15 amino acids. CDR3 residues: CASSFQGAGYNEQFF. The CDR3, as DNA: TGTGCCAGCAGCTTTCAGGGGGCGGGCTACAATGAGCAGTTCTTC. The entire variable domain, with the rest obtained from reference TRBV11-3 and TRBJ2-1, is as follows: EAGVVQSPRYKIIEKKQPVAFWCNPISGHNTLYWYLQNLGQGPELLIRYENEEAVDDSQLPKDRFSAERLKGVDSTLKIQPAELGDSAVYLCASSFQGAGYNEQFFGPGTRLTVL.

CDR3 coding DNA: TGCGCCAGCAGCTTGGTTGCTAGCGGGGGTTACAATGAGCAGTTCTTC. This encodes CASSLVASGGYNEQFF. This chain links TRBV5-1 with TRBJ2-1; TRBD2 aligns across 10 bases. This CDR3 comprises 16 residues. The germline V gene has CDR1 SGHRS and CDR2 YFSETQ. V was pared by 0 bases and J by 4 bases, with 4 bases of the junction left unmatched.

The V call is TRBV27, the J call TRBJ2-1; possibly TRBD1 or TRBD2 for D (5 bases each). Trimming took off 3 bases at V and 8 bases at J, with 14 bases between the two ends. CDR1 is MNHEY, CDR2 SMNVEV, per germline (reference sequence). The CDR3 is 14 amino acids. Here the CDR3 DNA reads TGTGCCAGCAGTTTGGGGCTAGCCGCTTATGAGCAGTTCTTC. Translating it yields CASSLGLAAYEQFF.

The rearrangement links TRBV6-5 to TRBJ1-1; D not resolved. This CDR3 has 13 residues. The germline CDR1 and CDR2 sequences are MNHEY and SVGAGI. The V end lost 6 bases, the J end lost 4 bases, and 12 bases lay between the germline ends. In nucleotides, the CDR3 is TGTGCCAGCAGACCGGACTGGGCCACTGAAGCTTTCTTT. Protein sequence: CASRPDWATEAFF.

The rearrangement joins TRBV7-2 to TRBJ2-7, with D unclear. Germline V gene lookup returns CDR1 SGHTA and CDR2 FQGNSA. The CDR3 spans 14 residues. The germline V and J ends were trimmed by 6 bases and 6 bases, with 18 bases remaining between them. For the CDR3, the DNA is TGTGCCAGCAGTTCTGGACCCCCTACTACCGAGCAGTACTTC. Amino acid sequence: CASSSGPPTTEQYF.

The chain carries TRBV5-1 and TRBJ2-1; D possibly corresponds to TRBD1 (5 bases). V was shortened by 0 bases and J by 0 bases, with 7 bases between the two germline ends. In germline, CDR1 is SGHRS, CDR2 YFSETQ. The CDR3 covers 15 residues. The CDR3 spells CASSLGDSSYNEQFF. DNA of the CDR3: TGCGCCAGCAGCTTGGGCGACAGCTCCTACAATGAGCAGTTCTTC.

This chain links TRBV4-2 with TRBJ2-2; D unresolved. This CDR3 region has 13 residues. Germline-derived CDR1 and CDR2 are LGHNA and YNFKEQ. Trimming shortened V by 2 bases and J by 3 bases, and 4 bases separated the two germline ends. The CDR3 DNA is TGTGCCAGCAGCCAACGAGACACCGGGGAGCTGTTTTTT. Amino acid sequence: CASSQRDTGELFF.

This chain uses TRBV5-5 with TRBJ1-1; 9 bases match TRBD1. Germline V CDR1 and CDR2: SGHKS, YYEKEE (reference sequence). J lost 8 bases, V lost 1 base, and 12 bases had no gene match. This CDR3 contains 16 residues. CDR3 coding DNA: TGTGCCAGCAGCTTGTTTCCGGAGACAGGGGGGTCAGAAGCTTTCTTT. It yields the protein CASSLFPETGGSEAFF. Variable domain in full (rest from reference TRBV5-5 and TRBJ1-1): DAGVTQSPTHLIKTRGQQVTLRCSPISGHKSVSWYQQVLGQGPQFIFQYYEKEERGRGNFPDRFSARQFPNYSSELNVNALLLGDSALYLCASSLFPETGGSEAFFGQGTRLTVV.

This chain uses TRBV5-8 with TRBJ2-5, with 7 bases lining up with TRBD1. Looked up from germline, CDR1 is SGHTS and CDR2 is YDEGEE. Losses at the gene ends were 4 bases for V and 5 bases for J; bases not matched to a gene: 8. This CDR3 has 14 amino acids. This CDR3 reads CASSRDSLSETQYF. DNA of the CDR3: TGTGCCAGCAGCCGGGACAGCCTCAGTGAGACCCAGTACTTC.

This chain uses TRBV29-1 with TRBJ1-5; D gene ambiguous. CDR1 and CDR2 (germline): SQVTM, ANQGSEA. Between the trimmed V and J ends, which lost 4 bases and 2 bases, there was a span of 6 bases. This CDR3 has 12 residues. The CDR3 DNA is TGCAGCGTTGGAGTCGGCAATCAGCCCCAGCATTTT. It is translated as CSVGVGNQPQHF.

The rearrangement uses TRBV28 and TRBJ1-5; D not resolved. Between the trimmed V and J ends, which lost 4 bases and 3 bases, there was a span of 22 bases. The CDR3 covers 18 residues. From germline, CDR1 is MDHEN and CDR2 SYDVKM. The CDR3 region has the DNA TGTGCCAGCAGTTACTACGGTGGGCCAGAAAGACTCAATCAGCCCCAGCATTTT. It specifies CASSYYGGPERLNQPQHF.

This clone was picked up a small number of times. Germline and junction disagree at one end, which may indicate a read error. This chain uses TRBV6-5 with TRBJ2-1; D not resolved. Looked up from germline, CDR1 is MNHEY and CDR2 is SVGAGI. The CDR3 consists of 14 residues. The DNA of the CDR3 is TGTGCCAGCAGCTACTCTGGGGTGGGCAATGAGCAGTTCTTC. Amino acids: CASSYSGVGNEQFF.

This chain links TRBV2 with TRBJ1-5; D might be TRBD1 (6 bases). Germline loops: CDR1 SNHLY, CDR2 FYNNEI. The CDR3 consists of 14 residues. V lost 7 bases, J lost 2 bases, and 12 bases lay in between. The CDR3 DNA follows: TGTGCCAGCAAAGAGACAGGCCGCAATCAGCCCCAGCATTTT. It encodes CASKETGRNQPQHF. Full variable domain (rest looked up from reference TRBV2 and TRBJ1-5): EPEVTQTPSHQVTQMGQEVILRCVPISNHLYFYWYRQILGQKVEFLVSFYNNEISEKSEIFDDQFSVERPDGSNFTLKIRSTKLEDSAMYFCASKETGRNQPQHFGDGTRLSIL.

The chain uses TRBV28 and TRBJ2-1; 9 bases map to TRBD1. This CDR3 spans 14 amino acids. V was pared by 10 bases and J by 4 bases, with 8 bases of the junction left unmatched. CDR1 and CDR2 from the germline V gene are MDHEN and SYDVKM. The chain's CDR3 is CATSGQGSYNEQFF. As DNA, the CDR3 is TGTGCCACGTCGGGACAGGGAAGTTACAATGAGCAGTTCTTC. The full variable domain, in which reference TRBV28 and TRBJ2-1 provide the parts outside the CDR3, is DVKVTQSSRYLVKRTGEKVFLECVQDMDHENMFWYRQDPGLGLRLIYFSYDVKMKEKGDIPEGYSVSREKKERFSLILESASTNQTSMYLCATSGQGSYNEQFFGPGTRLTVL.

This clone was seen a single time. The CDR3 DNA follows: TGTGCCAGTAGTTCATACAGGGGTAACACCGGGGAGCTGTTTTTT. Residues: CASSSYRGNTGELFF. This chain links TRBV19 with TRBJ2-2, with 7 positions matching TRBD1. The CDR3 sequence is 15 residues long. With V trimmed by 5 bases and J by 2 bases, 5 bases remained unmatched. Looked up from germline, CDR1 is LNHDA and CDR2 is SQIVND (reference sequence).

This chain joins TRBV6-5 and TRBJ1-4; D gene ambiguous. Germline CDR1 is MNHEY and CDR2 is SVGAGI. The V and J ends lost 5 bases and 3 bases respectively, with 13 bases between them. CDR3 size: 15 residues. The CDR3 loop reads CASSPTVVANEKLFF. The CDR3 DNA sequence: TGTGCCAGCAGTCCTACGGTGGTGGCTAATGAAAAACTGTTTTTT.

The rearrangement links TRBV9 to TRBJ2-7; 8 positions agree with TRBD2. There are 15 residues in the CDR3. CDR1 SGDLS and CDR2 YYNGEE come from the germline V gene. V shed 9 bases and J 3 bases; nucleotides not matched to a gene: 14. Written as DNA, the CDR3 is TGTGCCAAACACTTTATCGCTAGCGGGTTCTACGAGCAGTACTTC. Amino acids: CAKHFIASGFYEQYF.

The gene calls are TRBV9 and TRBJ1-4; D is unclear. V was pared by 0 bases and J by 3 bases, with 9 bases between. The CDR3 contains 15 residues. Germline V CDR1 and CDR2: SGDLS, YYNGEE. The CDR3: CASSVGTDPNEKLFF. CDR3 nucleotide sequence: TGTGCCAGCAGCGTAGGTACTGATCCTAATGAAAAACTGTTTTTT.